This T cell receptor (beta chain) was observed in a study of early T cells in non-severe SARS-CoV-2 infection. For the study at large: RNA in bulk from unsorted whole blood was sequenced, and chains were unpaired.

The CDR3 runs 14 residues. Germline CDR1 SGDLS, CDR2 YYNGEE. Trimming left V 0 bases short and J 4 bases short, with 8 bases between. Regarding the study as a whole: Clonotype matching in VDJdb favored anti-spike CD8 responses and did not capture private and CD4 specificities.

This clonotype was seen a handful of times. Antigen unknown. The TCR library protocol attached unique molecular identifiers to the individual cDNA molecules. TCRdb reprocessed the 5' RACE reads via MiXCR and lists one record per CDR3 protein. Here the sample spans about 84,000 distinct CDR3 sequences, about 12% being singletons. Sequencing was carried out using whole blood. This receptor was obtained from an adult who was a healthcare worker with PCR-confirmed SARS-CoV-2 infection or an uninfected control (not recorded which). The chain is built from TRBV9 and TRBJ1-3; D gene unclear. The CDR3 DNA reads TGTGCCAGCAGCGTAGGTATTGGCGGAAACACCATATATTTT. Translation gives CASSVGIGGNTIYF.